A single sample gave rise to the 22 T cell receptor beta chains below, sequenced in a study of post-analysis software for immune sequencing data. Overall study findings and caveats: Controls had lower frequencies than patients of a few TRBV segments, which included TRBV5-6, TRBV5-1 and TRBV20-1.

No antigen has been identified for these receptors. Unique molecular identifiers were built into the TCR beta cDNA libraries. One entry per CDR3 protein results from TCRdb running MiXCR on the PCR reads. The table records about 380,000 distinct CDR3 sequences, around 37% of them present only once. The source material was blood. All receptors come from a girl aged 10 to 17 with multiple sclerosis.

This sequence joins TRBV20-1 and TRBJ2-6; TRBD1 matches at 9 bases. V trimming: 5 bases; J trimming: 2 bases; junction bases outside the gene matches: 7. Germline assignment: CDR1 DFQATT and CDR2 SNEGSKA (reference sequence). The CDR3 runs to 16 residues. CDR3 sequence reads: CSAPTWTGAGANVLTF. Here the CDR3 DNA reads TGCAGTGCTCCCACCTGGACAGGGGCTGGGGCCAACGTCCTGACTTTC.

This clonotype came up a few times. This sequence joins TRBV29-1 and TRBJ2-3; D ambiguous. The V end was cut by 1 base, the J end by 5 bases, with 1 base between. The CDR3 is made up of 10 amino acids. Germline assignment: CDR1 SQVTM and CDR2 ANQGSEA. This chain's CDR3 is CSVEGDTQYF. DNA of the CDR3: TGCAGCGTTGAAGGAGATACGCAGTATTTT.

There are a few counts of this clonotype. V is TRBV7-2 and J is TRBJ1-6; tentatively, D is TRBD1 (6 bases). The germline V and J ends were trimmed by 5 bases and 7 bases, with 9 bases remaining between them. Germline-derived CDR1 and CDR2 are SGHTA and FQGNSA. The length of the CDR3 is 13 residues. The DNA of the CDR3 is TGTGCCAGCAGCCCCAGGGGAAATTCACCCCTCCACTTT. It codes for CASSPRGNSPLHF.

The chain combines TRBV20-1 with TRBJ2-4; TRBD1 matches at 10 bases. The J call is uncertain, as TRBJ2-5 better fits the DNA end. CDR3 length: 15 residues. Germline assignment: CDR1 DFQATT and CDR2 SNEGSKA (reference sequence). The CDR3: CSAARQGARGETQYF. DNA for the CDR3: TGCAGTGCTGCACGACAGGGGGCAAGGGGGGAGACCCAGTACTTC.

The gene calls are TRBV6-6 and TRBJ1-4; D is unclear. Deletions cut 0 bases from V and 8 bases from J, with 4 bases between. This CDR3 spans 12 amino acids. Germline loops: CDR1 MNHNY, CDR2 SVGAGI (reference sequence). CDR3 amino acids: CASSYSWEKLFF. The DNA of the CDR3 is TGTGCCAGCAGTTACTCATGGGAAAAACTGTTTTTT.

The V and J genes are TRBV7-2 and TRBJ1-1; possibly TRBD1 for D (5 bases). V was pared by 1 base and J by 4 bases, with 10 bases between. The CDR3 has 14 residues. Germline assignment: CDR1 SGHTA and CDR2 FQGNSA. Written as DNA, the CDR3 is TGTGCCAGCAGCTTAGTCGGGGCAGTCACTGAAGCTTTCTTT. This encodes CASSLVGAVTEAFF.

This clonotype was counted a few times. The chain employs TRBV4-3 and TRBJ2-3; TRBD2 matches at 8 bases. After removal of 5 bases from V and 0 bases from J, the junction contained 16 bases not matched to a gene. The CDR3 totals 19 residues. Germline CDR1 LGHNA, CDR2 YSLEER. CDR3 loop: CASSTQTGGVVGSTDTQYF. In DNA, the CDR3 is TGCGCCAGCAGCACCCAAACCGGGGGGGTCGTCGGGAGCACAGATACGCAGTATTTT.

The chain recombines TRBV6-2 or TRBV6-3 with TRBJ2-5; the match to TRBD2 covers 7 bases. The DNA matches TRBJ2-7 better at its end, which makes the J call doubtful. CDR1 is MNHEY and CDR2 is SVGEGT in the germline V gene. This CDR3 contains 18 residues. Written as DNA, the CDR3 is TGTGCCAGCAGTTACTCGATTCAACGGCTAGCGGTTGGCTACGAGCAGTACTTC. It specifies CASSYSIQRLAVGYEQYF.

V is TRBV7-9 and J is TRBJ1-2; 9 bases agree with TRBD1. The germline V gene has CDR1 SEHNR and CDR2 FQNEAQ (reference sequence). CDR3 length: 12 amino acids. The trim removed 5 bases at V and 8 bases at J, leaving 3 bases unmatched. CDR3 region: CASSGTGGGYTF. The CDR3 region has the DNA TGTGCCAGCAGCGGTACAGGGGGCGGCTACACCTTC.

In its sample, this clonotype was seen a few times. CDR3 region: CASSFDRGRTEAFF. The CDR3 DNA reads TGTGCCAGCAGCTTCGACAGGGGGCGGACTGAAGCTTTCTTT. The rearrangement links TRBV11-2 to TRBJ1-1; TRBD1 agrees at 10 bases. Trimming removed 3 bases from V and 5 bases from J; junction bases left unmatched: 3. Germline assignment: CDR1 SGHAT and CDR2 FQNNGV. This CDR3 contains 14 residues.

The chain has TRBV11-2 and TRBJ1-1, with TRBD1 matching 8 bases. CDR1 and CDR2 from the germline V gene are SGHAT and FQNNGV. The CDR3 covers 12 residues. V lost 5 bases to trimming and J lost 11 bases; unmatched junction nucleotides: 7. CDR3 in DNA: TGTGCCAGCAGCGATAATAACAGGGGGGCTTTCTTT. Its protein is CASSDNNRGAFF. The full variable domain, rest sourced from reference TRBV11-2 and TRBJ1-1, is EAGVAQSPRYKIIEKRQSVAFWCNPISGHATLYWYQQILGQGPKLLIQFQNNGVVDDSQLPKDRFSAERLKGVDSTLKIQPAKLEDSAVYLCASSDNNRGAFFGQGTRLTVV.

V and J are TRBV6-6 and TRBJ2-5, with D uncertain. TRBJ2-7 explains the end of the DNA better; the J call may be wrong. Per the germline V gene, CDR1 is MNHNY and CDR2 is SVGAGI (reference sequence). The CDR3 loop spans 14 amino acids. The DNA for the CDR3 is TGTGCCAGCAGTTCGGCACAAGAAAACTACGAGCAGTACTTC. It translates to CASSSAQENYEQYF.

V usage is TRBV7-8 and J usage is TRBJ2-1, with D perhaps matching TRBD2 (6 bases). The CDR3 is 15 amino acids. The V gene lost 5 bases and the J gene lost 3 bases, with 14 bases spanning the gap. Germline CDR1 is SGHVS and CDR2 is FQNEAQ. In DNA form, the CDR3 reads TGTGCCAGCAGCGGATGGACTACCTACTACAATGAGCAGTTCTTC. Its protein is CASSGWTTYYNEQFF.

This rearrangement joins TRBV3-1 to TRBJ2-5; 8 positions agree with TRBD2. Germline V CDR1 and CDR2: LGHDT, YNNKEL (reference sequence). Trimming took 1 base from V and 1 from J; bases not matched to a gene: 5. The CDR3 contains 16 residues. As DNA, the CDR3 is TGTGCCAGCAGCCAAGTGAACGGGGGGGTCCAAGAGACCCAGTACTTC. Protein: CASSQVNGGVQETQYF.

This CDR3 is CASSSQPSYGSPLHF. The CDR3, as DNA: TGTGCCAGCAGTTCTCAACCGTCCTATGGTTCACCCCTCCACTTT. This sequence joins TRBV27 and TRBJ1-6; D unclear. Looked up from germline, CDR1 is MNHEY and CDR2 is SMNVEV (reference sequence). The ends were cut back, 4 bases at V and 9 bases at J, with 16 bases in the middle. The CDR3 contains 15 residues.

The chain uses TRBV7-2 and TRBJ1-4; the D is unclear. V lost 9 bases and J lost 7, with 18 bases in between. The CDR3 totals 14 residues. In germline, CDR1 is SGHTA, CDR2 FQGNSA. The CDR3 DNA reads as TGTGCCAGTTCGAGGGAGCCACGAGGTGAAAAACTGTTTTTT. It encodes CASSREPRGEKLFF.

This clonotype was observed many times. This chain links TRBV12-3 or TRBV12-4 with TRBJ2-7, with D perhaps matching TRBD1 or TRBD2 (6 bases each). The V end lost 6 bases, the J end lost 3 bases, and 15 bases lay between the germline ends. CDR3 size: 14 residues. The CDR3 reads CASSLQGGGYEQYF. CDR3 nucleotides: TGTGCCAGCAGCTTACAGGGAGGAGGCTACGAGCAGTACTTC.

V usage is TRBV11-2 and J usage is TRBJ2-1; D uncertain. Trimming took 0 bases from V and 4 from J, leaving 19 bases between them. The CDR3 sequence is 18 residues long. Germline V lookup: CDR1 SGHAT, CDR2 FQNNGV. The CDR3 DNA reads TGTGCCAGCAGCTTAGATTCCTTGAGACGATCACTTTACAATGAGCAGTTCTTC. Its translation: CASSLDSLRRSLYNEQFF.

As regards this clonotype: A read error may account for a junction end that differs from germline. V and J are TRBV6-1 and TRBJ2-1, with TRBD2 as a possible D gene (7 bases). CDR1 MNHNS and CDR2 SASEGT come from the germline V gene. There are 17 residues in the CDR3. CDR3 region: CASSTGRVGGGNKEQFF. DNA of the CDR3: TGTGCCAGCAGCACAGGACGGGTTGGCGGGGGCAACAAAGAGCAGTTCTTC.

V usage is TRBV7-9 and J usage is TRBJ1-2; the D gene is possibly TRBD1 (5 bases). The V gene lost 6 bases and the J gene lost 3 bases, with 11 bases spanning the gap. The germline V gene encodes CDR1 SEHNR and CDR2 FQNEAQ (reference sequence). The CDR3 is made up of 13 amino acids. The CDR3 nucleotides are TGTGCCAGCAGTGGTGACAGCCACTATGGCTACACCTTC. Protein: CASSGDSHYGYTF.

The chain uses TRBV24-1 and TRBJ2-1, with a weak D call TRBD1 (5 bases). V was shortened by 4 bases and J by 2 bases, with 11 bases between the two germline ends. The CDR3 is made up of 15 amino acids. Germline V CDR1 and CDR2: KGHDR, SFDVKD. CDR3 amino acids: CATSDPGPTYNEQFF. CDR3 DNA: TGTGCCACCAGTGACCCAGGGCCCACCTACAATGAGCAGTTCTTC.

There are a few counts of this clonotype. The V and J genes are TRBV6-2 or TRBV6-3 and TRBJ1-1; D is perhaps TRBD1 (5 bases). The germline CDR1 and CDR2 sequences are MNHEY and SVGEGT. The CDR3 length is 14 residues. Trimming cost V 0 bases and J 0 bases, with 5 bases left between them. The CDR3 loop reads CASSYSQVNTEAFF. CDR3 coding DNA: TGTGCCAGCAGTTACTCACAGGTGAACACTGAAGCTTTCTTT.